The present TCR beta chain was sequenced within a study of early T cells in non-severe SARS-CoV-2 infection. Study summary: Bulk RNA taken from unsorted whole blood was sequenced, leaving chains unpaired. General study results and limits: Matching with VDJdb favored anti-spike CD8 responses (missing private and CD4 specificities).

This clonotype was seen many times. Its antigen is unknown. The CDR3 is 13 residues long. The ends were cut back, 1 base at V and 4 bases at J, with 8 bases in the middle. Looked up from germline, CDR1 is SGHDT and CDR2 is YYEEEE. Attachment of unique molecular identifiers to individual cDNA molecules was performed. TCRdb re-called the 5' RACE reads through MiXCR, storing one row per CDR3 protein. The profile shows 30,000 to 40,000 distinct CDR3 sequences, around 6.9% of them singletons. The starting material was whole blood, obtained at baseline. The gene calls are TRBV5-6 and TRBJ1-1; D unresolved. The sequence was obtained from an adult who was a healthcare worker with PCR-confirmed SARS-CoV-2 infection or an uninfected control (not recorded which). The CDR3: CASSLLGATEAFF. The CDR3 DNA reads as TGTGCCAGCAGCTTGCTGGGCGCCACTGAAGCTTTCTTT. Full variable domain (remainder filled in from reference TRBV5-6 and TRBJ1-1): DAGVTQSPTHLIKTRGQQVTLRCSPKSGHDTVSWYQQALGQGPQFIFQYYEEEERQRGNFPDRFSGHQFPNYSSELNVNALLLGDSALYLCASSLLGATEAFFGQGTRLTVV.